Each of the 8 T cell receptor beta chains below was sequenced from the same sample in a study of T-cell memory formation after mild COVID-19. TCRdb reprocessed the 5' RACE reads with MiXCR, giving one entry per CDR3 protein. The data hold 340,000 or so distinct CDR3 sequences, with 13% observed a single time. The source material was PBMCs or a T cell subset sorted from them (not recorded which). The receptors originated from a man between 18 and 35 years old who had mild COVID-19 (a few samples of this study predate the infection). Cell type and time point are not known.

This clonotype was counted at least ten times. This chain connects TRBV5-1 to TRBJ1-2, with D perhaps matching TRBD1 (5 bases). V gave up 4 bases and J gave up 4 bases, with 14 bases separating them. Germline CDR1 SGHRS, CDR2 YFSETQ. The CDR3 is 14 amino acids. CDR3 amino acids: CASSARDASYGYTF. In DNA, the CDR3 is TGCGCCAGCAGCGCGCGGGACGCTAGCTATGGCTACACCTTC.

The gene calls are TRBV7-2 and TRBJ2-5, with 12 bases aligning to TRBD2. The germline V gene has CDR1 SGHTA and CDR2 FQGNSA. Trimming cost V 2 bases and J 1 base; bases outside gene matches: 11. The CDR3 runs 19 residues. The CDR3 loop is CASSLTGPSGGAPQETQYF. CDR3 bases: TGTGCCAGCAGCTTAACAGGGCCTAGCGGGGGGGCCCCCCAAGAGACCCAGTACTTC. Full variable domain (remainder filled in from reference TRBV7-2 and TRBJ2-5): GAGVSQSPSNKVTEKGKDVELRCDPISGHTALYWYRQSLGQGLEFLIYFQGNSAPDKSGLPSDRFSAERTGGSVSTLTIQRTQQEDSAVYLCASSLTGPSGGAPQETQYFGPGTRLLVL.

The V gene is TRBV6-1, the J gene TRBJ2-7, with D perhaps TRBD1 (6 bases). Trimming removed 6 bases at V and 7 bases at J, with 13 bases between. Germline lookup yields CDR1 MNHNS and CDR2 SASEGT. This CDR3 is built from 12 residues. DNA for the CDR3: TGTGCCAGCAGAACGGACAGCTGGGAGCAGTACGTC. This encodes CASRTDSWEQYV.

The CDR3 DNA reads as TGTGCCAGCTCACCACCGGGGACTAGCGGGGTAAATGAGCAGTTCTTC. Encoded protein: CASSPPGTSGVNEQFF. The chain uses TRBV18 and TRBJ2-1, with TRBD2 matching over 13 bases. This CDR3 has 16 amino acids. From germline, CDR1 is KGHSH and CDR2 LQKENI. Unmatched junction bases numbered 3, after V lost 0 bases and J lost 7 bases.

The CDR3 DNA follows: TGTGCCAGCAGCTTAAGAGGACTACCCGGGGAGCTGTTTTTT. Translation gives CASSLRGLPGELFF. The chain has TRBV7-3 and TRBJ2-2; D is perhaps TRBD2 (6 bases). Germline V lookup: CDR1 SGHTA, CDR2 FQGTGA. V was pared by 1 base and J by 6 bases, with 9 bases between. The CDR3 is 14 residues long. Together with reference TRBV7-3 and TRBJ2-2, the CDR3 gives the full variable domain: GAGVSQTPSNKVTEKGKYVELRCDPISGHTALYWYRQSLGQGPEFLIYFQGTGAADDSGLPNDRFFAVRPEGSVSTLKIQRTERGDSAVYLCASSLRGLPGELFFGEGSRLTVL.

This clonotype showed up just a few times. The V and J genes are TRBV18 and TRBJ1-3, with unresolved D. Trimming shortened V by 1 base and J by 1 base, and 5 bases separated the two germline ends. The germline V gene has CDR1 KGHSH and CDR2 LQKENI. The CDR3 is 14 residues long. CDR3 sequence (DNA): TGTGCCAGCTCACCACTAGAATCTGGAAACACCATATATTTT. Its translation is CASSPLESGNTIYF.

In its sample, this clonotype was seen many times. The J gene is TRBJ1-1, the V gene TRBV5-1; TRBD1 aligns across 8 bases. V was pared by 7 bases and J by 1 base, with 6 bases of the junction left unmatched. Germline V lookup: CDR1 SGHRS, CDR2 YFSETQ. The CDR3 length is 14 residues. The CDR3 is CASGWTGRNTEAFF. CDR3 sequence (DNA): TGCGCCAGCGGCTGGACAGGGCGGAACACTGAAGCTTTCTTT.

Only a few counts were recorded for this clonotype. This chain joins TRBV7-9 and TRBJ2-1; 7 bases fit TRBD1. The CDR3 has 13 residues. Germline CDR1 is SEHNR and CDR2 is FQNEAQ (reference sequence). V dropped 5 bases and J dropped 10; count of bases not matched to a gene: 8. In DNA, the CDR3 is TGTGCCAGCAGCCCACGACAGGGCTGGGAGCAGTTCTTC. It encodes CASSPRQGWEQFF.